The rows below give T cell receptor beta chains drawn from one sample of a study of shared clonotypes between healthy human individuals. Here immunoSEQ multiplex PCR was the method, and the copy in TCRdb shows in-frame clones only, minus some. Among some 530,000 clones listed, about 78% were seen once. The sample taken for sequencing was PBMCs. The receptors were sampled from a woman aged 40-49 years in good health. Some clones in this sample may be carry-over from other donors' samples. The CDR3 runs from the conserved cysteine through the conserved F or W. A D gene is named only where the DNA matches it firmly. A clone size is listed for some rows: how often the clone was seen (once, few, many), or a class if it is expanded.

TRBJ2-7 TRBV28 NA NA TGTGCCAGCAGATCCCCCGTAGCGACCTACGAGCAGTACTTC CASRSPVATYEQYF
TRBJ2-7 TRBV4-1 NA TRBD2 TGCGCCAGCAGCCAAGAGCCCGCTAGCGGGAGGGCCGATGAGCAGTACTTC CASSQEPASGRADEQYF
TRBJ2-7 TRBV2 NA NA TGTGCCAGCATGGGACGGCTTACTAACTACGAGCAGTACTTC CASMGRLTNYEQYF
TRBJ1-1 TRBV20-1 NA NA TGCAGTGCTTCGATAGACACTGAAGCTTTCTTT CSASIDTEAFF
TRBJ2-2 TRBV5-8 NA NA TGTGCCAGCAGCTTCAAAGCCCCCGGGGAGCTGTTTTTT CASSFKAPGELFF
TRBJ2-3 TRBV7-7 NA NA TGTGCCAGCAGCAAGGGGACGTCTCAAAGCACAGATACGCAGTATTTT CASSKGTSQSTDTQYF
TRBJ2-7 TRBV11-2 NA TRBD1 TGTGCCAGCAGCTCCCTCAAGCTTGGACAGGGCTTACACGAGCAGTACTTC CASSSLKLGQGLHEQYF
TRBJ1-2 TRBV15 NA NA TGTGCCACCAGCAGAGGAACGAAGGACAGCTATGGCTACACCTTC CATSRGTKDSYGYTF
TRBJ2-5 TRBV19 NA TRBD2 TGTGCCAGTAGCGAAGCGGGAGGGGAGACCCAGTACTTC CASSEAGGETQYF
TRBJ1-5 TRBV18 NA NA TGTGCCAGCTCCAGATCAGGGAGGGGGAATCAGCCCCAGCATTTT CASSRSGRGNQPQHF
TRBJ1-1 TRBV7-9 NA NA TGTGCCAGCAGCTGGGATGACACTGAAGCTTTCTTT CASSWDDTEAFF
TRBJ1-5 TRBV2 NA NA TGTGCCAGCACCGAGGGAATCGGTCAGCCCCAGCATTTT CASTEGIGQPQHF
TRBJ2-3 TRBV11-2 few NA TGTGCCAGCAGCTCTCCCCCGGGGAACACAGATACGCAGTATTTT CASSSPPGNTDTQYF
TRBJ2-3 TRBV9 NA NA TGTGCCAGCAGCGCTCGGGACGGTGGAAGGGTAGATACGCAGTATTTT CASSARDGGRVDTQYF
TRBJ2-7 TRBV7-2 NA NA TGTGCCAGCAGCTTATATGGACAGACCTACGAGCAGTACTTC CASSLYGQTYEQYF
TRBJ1-3 TRBV30 NA NA TGTGCCTCCTACCTGGGGGGGCCAAGCTCTGGAAACACCATATATTTT CASYLGGPSSGNTIYF
TRBJ2-2 TRBV27 few NA TGTGCCAGCAGTTTATTTCGCGGTGGGGCCACCGGGGAGCTGTTTTTT CASSLFRGGATGELFF
TRBJ1-1 TRBV14 NA NA TGTGCCAGCAGCCAAGGCCCCCCGGGCTCAGCCGCAGCTTTCTTT CASSQGPPGSAAAFF
TRBJ1-2 TRBV5-6 few NA TGTGCCAGCAGCTCGACCCGACAGATACCCTATGGCTACACCTTC CASSSTRQIPYGYTF
TRBJ2-1 TRBV10-3 NA TRBD2 TGTGCCATCAGTGGAATAGCGGGAGATGAGCAGTTCTTC CAISGIAGDEQFF
TRBJ2-3 TRBV30 NA NA TGTGCCTGTGGGGGTGGGGGAACTCGCACAGATACGCAGTATTTT CACGGGGTRTDTQYF
TRBJ1-1 TRBV29-1 NA NA TGCAGCGTTGCGAGGGTACTGAACACTGAAGCTTTCTTT CSVARVLNTEAFF
TRBJ2-1 TRBV7-3 NA NA TGTGCCAGCAGCTTAGCTCAGTCCCCCTACAATGAGCAGTTCTTC CASSLAQSPYNEQFF
TRBJ2-1 TRBV18 NA TRBD1 TGTGCCAGCTCACCACCGGGGTTAGGACAGGGGGTCAATGAGCAGTTCTTC CASSPPGLGQGVNEQFF
TRBJ1-3 TRBV4-3 NA TRBD1 TGCGCCAGCAGCCAACAGACAGGGAGCTCTGGAAACACCATATATTTT CASSQQTGSSGNTIYF
TRBJ1-4 TRBV5-1 NA TRBD1 TGCGCCAGCAGCTCGGAAGGGGGCGGGTCTGAAAAACTGTTTTTT CASSSEGGGSEKLFF
TRBJ2-7 TRBV27 NA NA TGTGCCAGCAGCACAGGTCCGGGGTCCTACGAGCAGTACTTC CASSTGPGSYEQYF
TRBJ2-5 TRBV19 NA TRBD1 TGTGCCAGTACCCCATCCCCAGGGGGAGAGACCCAGTACTTC CASTPSPGGETQYF
TRBJ2-3 TRBV19 NA TRBD2 TGTGCCAGTAGTGTCCACCAACCGGGACTAGCAGGAAATACGCAGTATTTT CASSVHQPGLAGNTQYF
TRBJ2-7 TRBV7-9 NA TRBD2 TGTGCCAGCAGCTTACTGGCGGGAGGTTCCTACGAGCAGTACTTC CASSLLAGGSYEQYF
TRBJ2-3 TRBV30 NA NA TGTGCCTGGAGTGTACAAATGGGCCCTCGGTCTAGCACAGATACGCAGTATTTT CAWSVQMGPRSSTDTQYF
TRBJ2-7 TRBV6-6 once TRBD1 TGTGCCAGCAGTTACACCCCGGACAGGGCGGACGAGCAGTACTTC CASSYTPDRADEQYF
TRBJ2-7 TRBV7-7 few TRBD2 TGTGCCAGCAGTGCGACTAGCGGGAGTTGGGAGCAGTACTTC CASSATSGSWEQYF
TRBJ2-7 TRBV27 once NA TGTGCCACCTCGGCAGCTACACACTACGAGCAGTACTTC CATSAATHYEQYF
TRBJ2-1 TRBV19 NA NA TGTGCCAGTAGTGTACTAGCTGTCCGGTACAATGAGCAGTTCTTC CASSVLAVRYNEQFF
TRBJ2-5 TRBV6-1 NA NA TGTGCCAGCAGTGAGGGATTCAGGGCACAGTACTTC CASSEGFRAQYF
TRBJ2-1 TRBV5-1 few NA TGCGCCAGCAGCTTGGCCCGCGACCCCCTTCGGGGATTCTACAATGAGCAGTTCTTC CASSLARDPLRGFYNEQFF
TRBJ2-1 TRBV27 once NA TGTGCCTGTTGGGAGGCCGGGAATGAGCAGTTCTTC CACWEAGNEQFF
TRBJ2-3 TRBV7-2 few NA TGTGCCAGCAGCCGTTTTGAAGATACGCAGTATTTT CASSRFEDTQYF
TRBJ2-5 TRBV10-2 once NA TGCGCCAGCAGTGAGTCGACTCCCCAAGAGACCCAGTACTTC CASSESTPQETQYF
TRBJ2-1 TRBV7-2 NA TRBD1 TGTGCCAGCAGATTGGACAGGGGGAAGGGCAATGAGCAGTTCTTC CASRLDRGKGNEQFF
TRBJ2-6 TRBV28 few NA TGTGCCAGCAGAAAAACCGGGGCCAACGTCCTGACTTTC CASRKTGANVLTF
TRBJ1-4 TRBV5-5 NA NA TGTGCCAGCAGCTTGGTTGCAGGGGTTAATGAAAAACTGTTTTTT CASSLVAGVNEKLFF
TRBJ2-1 TRBV19 few NA TGTGCCAGCGCCGCGGACTCGAACTACAATGAGCAGTTCTTC CASAADSNYNEQFF
TRBJ1-1 TRBV7-8 many NA TGTGCCAGCAGTTCACGACCTAACACTGAAGCTTTCTTT CASSSRPNTEAFF
TRBJ2-1 TRBV6-6 NA NA TGTGCCAGCCGGTCGGGAGTAGTCGACAATGAGCAGTTCTTC CASRSGVVDNEQFF
TRBJ2-7 TRBV18 NA NA TGTGCCAGCTCACCCGGGGCAGGGGCCTACTACGAGCAGTACTTC CASSPGAGAYYEQYF
TRBJ1-2 TRBV2 NA NA TGTGCCAGCAGTGGGTTCACAGGTGGGCACTATGGCTACACCTTC CASSGFTGGHYGYTF
TRBJ1-1 TRBV9 NA NA TGTGCCAGCAGCGTCACAGGGCTCACTGAAGCTTTCTTT CASSVTGLTEAFF
TRBJ1-3 TRBV5-1 once NA TGCGCCAGCAGCTTGGCGGGGGGAGGAAACACCATATATTTT CASSLAGGGNTIYF
TRBJ2-1 TRBV19 NA TRBD1 TGTGCCAGTAGGGGACAGGGCCCCCAGAATGAGCAGTTCTTC CASRGQGPQNEQFF